A selection of T cell receptor beta chains follows, all from one sample in a study of T cells in Graves' hyperthyroidism and ophthalmopathy. In TCRdb, the multiplex PCR reads were re-called with MiXCR into one record per CDR3 protein. This table holds hundreds of thousands of distinct CDR3 sequences, 45% found once. Sequenced input: peripheral blood or thyroid tissue (not recorded which). These receptor sequences come from an adult man with Graves' disease, either hyperthyroidism or ophthalmopathy (not recorded which). CDR3s include the opening cysteine and the closing phenylalanine or tryptophan. A D gene is named only where the DNA matches it firmly. Rows may omit the clone size; those that give it use once, few, many or a size class.

d_gene	j_gene	abundance	v_gene	CDR3nt	CDR3aa
-	TRBJ1-4	-	TRBV6-5	TGTGCCAGCGCCCCGGGAAGTAATGAAAAACTGTTTTTT	CASAPGSNEKLFF
TRBD1	TRBJ1-6	many	TRBV27	TGTGCCAGCAGTACCCCGACAGGGTATAATTCACCCCTCCACTTT	CASSTPTGYNSPLHF
-	TRBJ1-4	-	TRBV24-1	TGTGCCACCAGTGAATTTGGACATTTT	CATSEFGHF
-	TRBJ1-5	many	TRBV10-3	TGTGCCATCAGTGGAGGCGGAACTTGGAGCAATCAGCCCCAGCATTTT	CAISGGGTWSNQPQHF
TRBD2	TRBJ2-6	-	TRBV2	TGTGCCAGCAGACGGGACTACAACGTCCTGACTTTC	CASRRDYNVLTF
TRBD1	TRBJ1-5	many	TRBV19	TGTGCCAGTACTGAGGACAGGGCCGGCAATCAGCCCCAGCATTTT	CASTEDRAGNQPQHF
-	TRBJ1-1	-	TRBV5-6	TGTGCCAGCAGCTTGTCGCAGACGGTGACGAACACTGAAGCTTTCTTT	CASSLSQTVTNTEAFF
TRBD1	TRBJ1-2	many	TRBV24-1	TGTGCCACCCGGACAGGGGTGGGCGGCTACACCTTC	CATRTGVGGYTF
-	TRBJ1-5	few	TRBV19	TGTGCCAGTAGTTTTTCAGGACAGTTCCAGCATTTT	CASSFSGQFQHF
-	TRBJ1-6	-	TRBV10-3	TGTGCTACCCAGAGAGGGGGGTGGACACCCCTCCACTTT	CATQRGGWTPLHF
TRBD1	TRBJ1-3	many	TRBV7-9	TGTGCCAGCAGCCCACGGGACAGGAGTGGAAACACCATATATTTT	CASSPRDRSGNTIYF
-	TRBJ2-5	many	TRBV2	TGTGCCACCCGCCCGGGAGTAGGAAAGACCCAGTACTTC	CATRPGVGKTQYF
TRBD1	TRBJ1-6	-	TRBV7-2	TGTGCCAGCAGCTTAGGGTGGGGGACAGATAATTCACCCCTCCACTTT	CASSLGWGTDNSPLHF
TRBD1	TRBJ1-3	few	TRBV7-9	TGTGCCAGCAGCTTATGGGACAGGGTCTCTGGAAACACCATATATTTT	CASSLWDRVSGNTIYF
-	TRBJ2-7	few	TRBV29-1	TGCAGCGTTGCCCTATCCTACGAGCAGTACTTC	CSVALSYEQYF
-	TRBJ2-5	once	TRBV24-1	TGTGCCACCAGCGTGACACGGGGGACGGAGACCCAGTACTTC	CATSVTRGTETQYF
TRBD1	TRBJ1-4	many	TRBV9	TGTGCCAGCAGCGTAGCTACAGGGGCGGCTGAAAAACTGTTTTTT	CASSVATGAAEKLFF
-	TRBJ1-5	-	TRBV24-1	TGTGCCACCAGTGATCCGTGGAGCAATCAGCCCCAGCATTTT	CATSDPWSNQPQHF
-	TRBJ1-1	few	TRBV20-1	TGCAGTGCTACTTCAGGGTACACTGAAGCTTTCTTT	CSATSGYTEAFF
-	TRBJ1-4	many	TRBV7-8	TGTGCCAGCAGCTTAGGACAGATTGCAACTAATGAAAAACTGTTTTTT	CASSLGQIATNEKLFF
-	TRBJ1-2	few	TRBV6-6	TGTGCCAGCACCACTCTGGGGGCGGGGAGAGGTGGCTACACCTTC	CASTTLGAGRGGYTF
-	TRBJ1-6	-	TRBV29-1	TGCAGCGTTGGCCCAGGGATCGATTCACCCCTCCACTTT	CSVGPGIDSPLHF
-	TRBJ1-1	-	TRBV19	TGTGCCAGTAGTATGCGGGGGGACACTGAAGCTTTCTTT	CASSMRGDTEAFF
TRBD1	TRBJ1-6	-	TRBV5-1	TGCGCCAGCAGCTTGAGGACAGGACGGCGGGGGTCCTATAATTCACCCCTCCACTTT	CASSLRTGRRGSYNSPLHF
-	TRBJ2-7	few	TRBV10-1	TGCGCCAGCAGTGACAGCCAGAGCTCTATCGAGCAGTACTTC	CASSDSQSSIEQYF
TRBD1	TRBJ1-3	-	TRBV7-2	TGTGCCAGCAGCTATACCCGGGACAGGCCTGGAGAAACCATATATTTT	CASSYTRDRPGETIYF
-	TRBJ2-7	-	TRBV12-5	TGTGCTAGTGGTTTGGCCCGCCTCGGGCGAGGCGAGCAGTACTTC	CASGLARLGRGEQYF
-	TRBJ1-6	few	TRBV7-3	TGTGCCAGCGCTCAAACGGATAATTCACCCCTCCACTTT	CASAQTDNSPLHF
-	TRBJ1-4	few	TRBV20-1	TGCAGTGCTAGTGGAGGGCCCAGTGATGAAAAACTGTTTTTT	CSASGGPSDEKLFF
-	TRBJ1-3	-	TRBV2	TGTGCCAGCAGCGGAGCAGGGAACACCATATATTTT	CASSGAGNTIYF
-	TRBJ1-5	few	TRBV19	TGTGCCAGTAGTATAGACCCGAACTGGAGCAATCAGCCCCAGCATTTT	CASSIDPNWSNQPQHF
-	TRBJ2-5	few	TRBV29-1	TGCAGCGGTGCTGTCTCGGACAGAGGGCTTAACTTC	CSGAVSDRGLNF
TRBD1	TRBJ1-3	many	TRBV7-9	TGTGTAACGGGACAGGGAGATTTGGGTGGAAACACCATATATTTT	CVTGQGDLGGNTIYF
TRBD1	TRBJ1-2	-	TRBV29-1	TGCAGCAGTTTTAGAGGGGGCAACTATGGCTACACCTTC	CSSFRGGNYGYTF
-	TRBJ1-3	few	TRBV9	TGTGCCAGCAGCGTAGGGCTGCAGCCCGACTCTGGAAACACCATATATTTT	CASSVGLQPDSGNTIYF
TRBD1	TRBJ2-5	-	TRBV7-2	TGTGCCAGCAGCTTCGCTGGACAGGGGGCGGAAGAGACCCAGTACTTC	CASSFAGQGAEETQYF
TRBD1	TRBJ2-6	few	TRBV14	TGTGCCAGCAGCCTCGACGGACAGGGCATCATCTCTGGGGCCAACGTCCTGACTTTC	CASSLDGQGIISGANVLTF
TRBD1	TRBJ2-5	few	TRBV15	TGTGCCACCAGCAGGACAGGGGAAGAGACCCAGTACTTC	CATSRTGEETQYF
-	TRBJ1-1	-	TRBV6-5	TGTGCCAGCAGTCAGGGGCCAACTTTCTCTGAAGCTTTCTTT	CASSQGPTFSEAFF
-	TRBJ1-2	many	TRBV5-1	TGCGCCAGCAGCGGTGACAGGCGTGGCTACACCTTC	CASSGDRRGYTF
-	TRBJ1-1	many	TRBV2	TGTGCCTCCCAGCCTTGGAAAGGGGACACTGAAGCTTTCTTT	CASQPWKGDTEAFF
TRBD2	TRBJ2-7	many	TRBV10-2	TGCGCCAGCAGTCCAGCGGGACGGCACGAGCAGTACTTC	CASSPAGRHEQYF